The entry below gives a single T cell receptor beta chain sequence along with its context. Its antigen is as yet unknown. Using immunoSEQ multiplex PCR, the repertoire was profiled, and TCRdb retains in-frame clones only, with some absent. The table records approximately 200,000 clones, more than 85% of them present only once. The ends were cut back, 0 bases at V and 0 bases at J, with 17 bases in the middle. The CDR3 contains 18 residues. The V gene's germline CDR1 is MDHEN and CDR2 SYDVKM. This entry is derived from a study of T cell responses to AZD1222 COVID-19 vaccine. Study-wide results and limits: Donors in the cohort were predominantly white British and more often female, and clonal diversity was possibly underestimated. Spike-spanning, vaccine-associated CD4 TCRs were dominant at 160-218 and 743-854.

Pooling of second doses given at about 4 or about 12 weeks was done. The clonotype originates from an adult who received the AZD1222 COVID-19 vaccine. Sequenced here: peripheral blood, sampled 28 days after the second AZD1222 dose. The rearrangement uses TRBV28 and TRBJ1-2, with D possibly matching TRBD1 (6 bases). The CDR3 region is CASSLWKDSYRANYGYTF. The CDR3 nucleotides read TGTGCCAGCAGTTTATGGAAGGACAGCTATCGGGCTAACTATGGCTACACCTTC.